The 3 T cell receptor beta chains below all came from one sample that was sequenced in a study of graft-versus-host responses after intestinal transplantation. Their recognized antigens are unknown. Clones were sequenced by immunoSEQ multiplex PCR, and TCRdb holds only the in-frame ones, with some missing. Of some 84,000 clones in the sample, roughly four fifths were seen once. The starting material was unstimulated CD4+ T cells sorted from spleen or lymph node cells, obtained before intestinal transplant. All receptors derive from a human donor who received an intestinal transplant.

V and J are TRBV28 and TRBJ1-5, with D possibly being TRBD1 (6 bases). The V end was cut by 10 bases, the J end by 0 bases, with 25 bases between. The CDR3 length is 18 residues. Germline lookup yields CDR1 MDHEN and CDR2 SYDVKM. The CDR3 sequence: CAKQTHLTGQYSNQPQHF. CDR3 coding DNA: TGTGCCAAACAGACCCATTTGACAGGACAATATAGCAATCAGCCCCAGCATTTT. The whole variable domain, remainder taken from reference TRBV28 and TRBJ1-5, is DVKVTQSSRYLVKRTGEKVFLECVQDMDHENMFWYRQDPGLGLRLIYFSYDVKMKEKGDIPEGYSVSREKKERFSLILESASTNQTSMYLCAKQTHLTGQYSNQPQHFGDGTRLSIL.

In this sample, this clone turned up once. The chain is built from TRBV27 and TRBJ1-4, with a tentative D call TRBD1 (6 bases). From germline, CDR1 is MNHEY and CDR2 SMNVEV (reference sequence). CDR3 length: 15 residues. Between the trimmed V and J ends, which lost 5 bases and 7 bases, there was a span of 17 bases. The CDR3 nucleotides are TGTGCCAGCAGTCCCCGACAGGTCAGAAGTGAAAAACTGTTTTTT. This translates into CASSPRQVRSEKLFF.

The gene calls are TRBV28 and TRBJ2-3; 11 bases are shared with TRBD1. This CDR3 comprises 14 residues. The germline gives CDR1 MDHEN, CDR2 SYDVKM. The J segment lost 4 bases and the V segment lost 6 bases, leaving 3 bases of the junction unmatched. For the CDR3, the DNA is TGTGCCAGCAGCAGGGACAGGGGGGCAGATACGCAGTATTTT. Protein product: CASSRDRGADTQYF.